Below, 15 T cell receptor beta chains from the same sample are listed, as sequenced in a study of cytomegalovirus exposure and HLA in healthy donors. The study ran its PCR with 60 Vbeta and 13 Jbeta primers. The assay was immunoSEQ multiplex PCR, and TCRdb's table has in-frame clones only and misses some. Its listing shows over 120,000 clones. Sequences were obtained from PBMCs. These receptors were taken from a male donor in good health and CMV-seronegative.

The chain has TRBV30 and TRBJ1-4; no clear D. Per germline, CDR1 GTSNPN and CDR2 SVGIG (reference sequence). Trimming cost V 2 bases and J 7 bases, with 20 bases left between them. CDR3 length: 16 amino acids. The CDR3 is CAWSYGSWDRGEKLFF. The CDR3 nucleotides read TGTGCCTGGAGTTATGGGAGCTGGGATCGGGGTGAAAAACTGTTTTTT. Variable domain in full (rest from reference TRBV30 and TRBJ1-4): SQTIHQWPATLVQPVGSPLSLECTVEGTSNPNLYWYRQAAGRGLQLLFYSVGIGQISSEVPQNLSASRPQDRQFILSSKKLLLSDSGFYLCAWSYGSWDRGEKLFFGSGTQLSVL.

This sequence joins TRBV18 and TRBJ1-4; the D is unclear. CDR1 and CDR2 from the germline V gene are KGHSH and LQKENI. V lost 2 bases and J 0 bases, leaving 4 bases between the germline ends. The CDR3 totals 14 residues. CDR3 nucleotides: TGTGCCAGCTCACCAACAACAACTAATGAAAAACTGTTTTTT. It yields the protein CASSPTTTNEKLFF.

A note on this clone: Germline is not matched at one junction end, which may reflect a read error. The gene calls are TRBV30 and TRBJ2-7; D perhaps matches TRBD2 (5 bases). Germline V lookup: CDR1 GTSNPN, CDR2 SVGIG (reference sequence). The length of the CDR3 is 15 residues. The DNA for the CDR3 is TGTGCCGGGAGCGACCTAGACTACCAGACCCTCGAGCAGTACTTC. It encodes CAGSDLDYQTLEQYF.

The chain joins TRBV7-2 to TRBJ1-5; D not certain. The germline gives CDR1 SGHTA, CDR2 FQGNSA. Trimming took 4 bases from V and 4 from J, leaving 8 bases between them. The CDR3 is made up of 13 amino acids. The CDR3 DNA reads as TGTGCCAGCAGCTCCTCCTCGAATCAGCCCCAGCATTTT. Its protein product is CASSSSSNQPQHF.

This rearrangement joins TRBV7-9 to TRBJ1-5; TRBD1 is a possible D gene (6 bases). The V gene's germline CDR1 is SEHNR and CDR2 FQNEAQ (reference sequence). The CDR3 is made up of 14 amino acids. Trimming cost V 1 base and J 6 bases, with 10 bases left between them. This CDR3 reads CASSLEGGGQPQHF. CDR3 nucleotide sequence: TGTGCCAGCAGCTTAGAAGGGGGGGGTCAGCCCCAGCATTTT.

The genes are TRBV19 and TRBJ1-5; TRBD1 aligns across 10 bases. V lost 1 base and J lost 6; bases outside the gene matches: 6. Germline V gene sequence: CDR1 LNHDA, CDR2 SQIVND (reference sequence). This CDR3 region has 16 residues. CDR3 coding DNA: TGTGCCAGTAGTATAGGGCCGGGACAGGGGTCTCAGCCCCAGCATTTT. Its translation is CASSIGPGQGSQPQHF.

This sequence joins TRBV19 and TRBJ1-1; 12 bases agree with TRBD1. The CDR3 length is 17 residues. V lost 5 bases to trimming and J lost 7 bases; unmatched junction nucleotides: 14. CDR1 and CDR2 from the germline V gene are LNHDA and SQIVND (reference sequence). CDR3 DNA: TGTGCCAGTAGTCCCTCTCGGGACAGGGGGCTTCGGGATGAAGCTTTCTTT. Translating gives CASSPSRDRGLRDEAFF.

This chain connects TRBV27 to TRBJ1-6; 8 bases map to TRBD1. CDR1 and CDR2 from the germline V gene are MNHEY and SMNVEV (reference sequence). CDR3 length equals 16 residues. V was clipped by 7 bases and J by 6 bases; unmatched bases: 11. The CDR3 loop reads CASKSARGQPNSPLHF. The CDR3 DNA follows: TGTGCCAGCAAATCCGCCAGGGGGCAACCTAATTCACCCCTCCACTTT.

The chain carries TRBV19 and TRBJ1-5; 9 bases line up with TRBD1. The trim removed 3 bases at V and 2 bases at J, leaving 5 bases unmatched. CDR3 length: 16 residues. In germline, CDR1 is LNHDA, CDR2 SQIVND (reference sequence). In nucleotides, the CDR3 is TGTGCCAGTAGTATTTGGACAGGGGAGCGCAATCAGCCCCAGCATTTT. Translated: CASSIWTGERNQPQHF.

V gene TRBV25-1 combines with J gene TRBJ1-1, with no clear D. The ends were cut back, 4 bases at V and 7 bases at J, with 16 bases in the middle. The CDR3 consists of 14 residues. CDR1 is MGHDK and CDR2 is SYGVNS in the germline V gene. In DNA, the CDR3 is TGTGCCAGCAGTGCCGCCGGTAGAGGAGATGAAGCTTTCTTT. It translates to CASSAAGRGDEAFF. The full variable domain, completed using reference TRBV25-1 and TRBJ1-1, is EADIYQTPRYLVIGTGKKITLECSQTMGHDKMYWYQQDPGMELHLIHYSYGVNSTEKGDLSSESTVSRIRTEHFPLTLESARPSHTSQYLCASSAAGRGDEAFFGQGTRLTVV.

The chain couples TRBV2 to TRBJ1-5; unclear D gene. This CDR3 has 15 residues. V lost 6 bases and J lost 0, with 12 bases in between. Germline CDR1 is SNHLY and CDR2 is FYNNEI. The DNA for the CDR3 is TGTGCCAGCAGCGGGGTCGGGATTAGCAATCAGCCCCAGCATTTT. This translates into CASSGVGISNQPQHF.

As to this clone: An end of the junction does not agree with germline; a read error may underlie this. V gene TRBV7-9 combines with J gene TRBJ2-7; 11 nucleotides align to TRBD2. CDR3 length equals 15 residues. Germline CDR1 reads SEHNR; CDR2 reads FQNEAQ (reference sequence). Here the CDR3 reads CASSLALAGAGEQYF. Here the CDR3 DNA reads TGTGCCAGCAGCCTAGCACTAGCGGGAGCAGGCGAGCAGTACTTC.

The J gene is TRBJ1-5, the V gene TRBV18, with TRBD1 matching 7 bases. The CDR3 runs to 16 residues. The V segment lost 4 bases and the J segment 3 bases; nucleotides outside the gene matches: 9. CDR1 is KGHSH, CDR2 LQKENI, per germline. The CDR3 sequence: CASSLWTGATNQPQHF. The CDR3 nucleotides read TGTGCCAGCTCACTCTGGACAGGAGCCACCAATCAGCCCCAGCATTTT. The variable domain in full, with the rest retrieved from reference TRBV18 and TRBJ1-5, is NAGVMQNPRHLVRRRGQEARLRCSPMKGHSHVYWYRQLPEEGLKFMVYLQKENIIDESGMPKERFSAEFPKEGPSILRIQQVVRGDSAAYFCASSLWTGATNQPQHFGDGTRLSIL.

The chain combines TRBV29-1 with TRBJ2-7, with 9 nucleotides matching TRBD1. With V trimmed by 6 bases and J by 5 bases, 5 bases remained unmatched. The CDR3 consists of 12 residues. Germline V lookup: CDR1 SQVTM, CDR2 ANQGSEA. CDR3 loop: CSVGQGIDEQYF. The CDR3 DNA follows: TGCAGCGTCGGACAGGGGATCGACGAGCAGTACTTC.

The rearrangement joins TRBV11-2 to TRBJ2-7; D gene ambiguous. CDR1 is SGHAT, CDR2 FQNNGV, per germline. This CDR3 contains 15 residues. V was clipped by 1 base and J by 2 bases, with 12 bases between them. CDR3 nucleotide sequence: TGTGCCAGCAGCTTAGTGTCTACCCAAACCTACGAGCAGTACTTC. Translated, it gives CASSLVSTQTYEQYF.